This T cell receptor beta chain is from a study of technical replicates of blood from a handful of donors. The repertoire was sequenced with immunoSEQ multiplex PCR; TCRdb's copy has only in-frame clones and lacks some. The sample consists of about 64,000 clones, 86% of them appearing once. V dropped 5 bases and J dropped 8 bases, with 12 bases sitting between them. In germline, CDR1 is SNHLY, CDR2 FYNNEI. The CDR3 loop spans 12 amino acids. This clone has just one count. This chain links TRBV2 with TRBJ1-2; D gene ambiguous. Source material: PBMCs. The TCR comes from a human donor in good health. Some clones in this sample may be carry-over from other donors' samples. The CDR3 bases are TGTGCCAGCAGTATGGGCGTGTTAGGCTACACCTTC. As protein: CASSMGVLGYTF.